Presented here are 25 T cell receptor beta chains from one specimen sequenced in a study of blood T cell repertoires in COVID-19. The method was immunoSEQ multiplex PCR; TCRdb's version includes in-frame clones alone and lacks a portion of them. The data show 250,000 to 400,000 clones, approximately 87% seen once. The sample was peripheral blood. These receptors all stem from a woman aged 25 to 39 with COVID-19, enrolled during active disease.

The rearrangement joins TRBV29-1 to TRBJ1-1; 8 bases are shared with TRBD1. The CDR3 runs to 13 residues. Losses at the gene ends were 0 bases for V and 7 bases for J; bases not matched to a gene: 4. The germline gives CDR1 SQVTM, CDR2 ANQGSEA. Here the CDR3 reads CSVEETGVSEAFF. In DNA, the CDR3 is TGCAGCGTTGAAGAGACAGGGGTGAGTGAAGCTTTCTTT.

The chain uses TRBV3-1 (or the pseudogene TRBV3-2) and TRBJ1-6; tentatively, D is TRBD1 (6 bases). The germline V gene encodes CDR1 LGHDT and CDR2 YNNKEL (reference sequence). This CDR3 region has 14 residues. V was shortened by 2 bases and J by 8 bases, with 10 bases between the two germline ends. The CDR3 DNA sequence: TGTGCCAGCAGCCAACAGGGGTTCGATTCACCCCTCCACTTT. Translating gives CASSQQGFDSPLHF.

This clone is a singleton in its sample. The gene calls are TRBV2 and TRBJ2-3; D is perhaps TRBD1 (6 bases). Trimming left V 7 bases short and J 1 base short, with 6 bases between. Germline assignment: CDR1 SNHLY and CDR2 FYNNEI. The CDR3 is 12 residues long. The CDR3 sequence is CASTGGTDTQYF. CDR3 DNA: TGTGCCAGCACAGGGGGCACAGATACGCAGTATTTT.

The chain recombines TRBV7-2 with TRBJ1-5; maybe TRBD1 (6 bases). V dropped 5 bases and J dropped 2 bases, with 10 bases sitting between them. Germline-derived CDR1 and CDR2 are SGHTA and FQGNSA. This CDR3 comprises 14 residues. The CDR3 protein is CASSIQGGNQPQHF. CDR3 bases: TGTGCCAGCAGCATACAGGGCGGCAATCAGCCCCAGCATTTT. The full variable domain, completed using reference TRBV7-2 and TRBJ1-5, is GAGVSQSPSNKVTEKGKDVELRCDPISGHTALYWYRQSLGQGLEFLIYFQGNSAPDKSGLPSDRFSAERTGGSVSTLTIQRTQQEDSAVYLCASSIQGGNQPQHFGDGTRLSIL.

The rearrangement uses TRBV5-1 and TRBJ2-1; TRBD2 agrees at 7 bases. Losses at the gene ends were 0 bases for V and 5 bases for J; bases not matched to a gene: 5. The germline V gene encodes CDR1 SGHRS and CDR2 YFSETQ. This CDR3 is 15 amino acids long. The CDR3 sequence: CASSLALAVNNEQFF. The CDR3 DNA reads TGCGCCAGCAGCTTGGCGCTAGCGGTCAACAATGAGCAGTTCTTC.

As for this clone: In the same sample, other DNA sequences code for this CDR3. V gene TRBV5-1 combines with J gene TRBJ2-2; possibly TRBD2 for D (6 bases). CDR3 length: 14 amino acids. Germline CDR1 reads SGHRS; CDR2 reads YFSETQ. The V end was cut by 0 bases, the J end by 5 bases, with 8 bases between. In DNA form, the CDR3 reads TGCGCCAGCAGCTTGGCCGGGGGAACCGGGGAGCTGTTTTTT. It translates to CASSLAGGTGELFF.

The gene calls are TRBV18 and TRBJ2-3; tentatively, D is TRBD2 (5 bases). Trimming took off 4 bases at V and 0 bases at J, with 14 bases between the two ends. Germline V gene lookup returns CDR1 KGHSH and CDR2 LQKENI. CDR3 size: 16 residues. The CDR3 DNA follows: TGTGCCAGCTCACGCTACCGGACTGAAAGCACAGATACGCAGTATTTT. Amino acid sequence: CASSRYRTESTDTQYF.

This chain uses TRBV7-9 with TRBJ1-1, with D maybe TRBD1 (5 bases). The CDR3 is made up of 14 amino acids. Trimming left V 4 bases short and J 1 base short, with 10 bases between. Germline-derived CDR1 and CDR2 are SEHNR and FQNEAQ (reference sequence). CDR3: CASSSQTANTEAFF. Here the CDR3 DNA reads TGTGCCAGCAGCTCACAGACAGCGAACACTGAAGCTTTCTTT.

This chain uses TRBV5-4 with TRBJ2-7; no clear D. CDR3 length: 13 residues. Per germline, CDR1 SGHNT and CDR2 YYREEE (reference sequence). V was clipped by 0 bases and J by 0 bases, with 4 bases between them. The CDR3 DNA reads as TGTGCCAGCAGCTTGGTCAGCTCCTACGAGCAGTACTTC. It yields the protein CASSLVSSYEQYF.

This sequence joins TRBV5-4 and TRBJ2-3; D remains unclear. Germline values: CDR1 SGHNT, CDR2 YYREEE (reference sequence). Trimming stripped 0 bases from V and 2 bases from J, with 10 bases between. The CDR3 runs to 15 residues. CDR3 amino acids: CASSLANQDTDTQYF. DNA for the CDR3: TGTGCCAGCAGCTTGGCCAACCAGGACACAGATACGCAGTATTTT. Supplemented by reference TRBV5-4 and TRBJ2-3, the full variable domain reads ETGVTQSPTHLIKTRGQQVTLRCSSQSGHNTVSWYQQALGQGPQFIFQYYREEENGRGNFPPRFSGLQFPNYSSELNVNALELDDSALYLCASSLANQDTDTQYFGPGTRLTVL.

This chain links TRBV9 with TRBJ1-3; the D is unclear. The V and J ends lost 3 bases and 3 bases respectively, with 10 bases between them. Per germline, CDR1 SGDLS and CDR2 YYNGEE. This CDR3 spans 14 amino acids. The CDR3 loop is CASSAYRGGNTIYF. The CDR3 DNA is TGTGCCAGCAGCGCTTACCGGGGTGGAAACACCATATATTTT.

Here the CDR3 reads CASSLGGAGETQYF. The CDR3 DNA sequence: TGTGCCAGCAGCTTAGGAGGCGCAGGGGAGACCCAGTACTTC. The chain is built from TRBV7-2 and TRBJ2-5, with D possibly being TRBD1 (5 bases). The CDR3 sequence is 14 residues long. Germline V lookup: CDR1 SGHTA, CDR2 FQGNSA. The V end lost 1 base, the J end lost 5 bases, and 11 bases lay between the germline ends.

V and J are TRBV25-1 and TRBJ1-1; 9 bases align to TRBD1. The CDR3 runs to 16 residues. V trimming: 4 bases; J trimming: 0 bases; junction bases outside the gene matches: 6. Germline CDR1 is MGHDK and CDR2 is SYGVNS. The CDR3 DNA follows: TGTGCCAGCAGTGGGTACAGGGGGCCCCTGAACACTGAAGCTTTCTTT. This translates into CASSGYRGPLNTEAFF.

The V gene is TRBV6-5, the J gene TRBJ2-3, with TRBD2 matching over 11 bases. This CDR3 is 16 amino acids long. V was clipped by 2 bases and J by 8 bases; unmatched bases: 9. Looked up from germline, CDR1 is MNHEY and CDR2 is SVGAGI. CDR3 loop: CASSYELAGEKGTQYF. The CDR3 nucleotides are TGTGCCAGCAGTTACGAACTAGCGGGAGAAAAGGGTACGCAGTATTTT.

The chain couples TRBV11-2 to TRBJ2-7; 13 bases line up with TRBD2. This CDR3 is built from 18 residues. Trimming took 5 bases from V and 2 from J; bases not matched to a gene: 12. Germline V CDR1 and CDR2: SGHAT, FQNNGV. The CDR3 DNA follows: TGTGCCAGCAGCCCCTCGGGACTAGCGGGAACGGGGACCTACGAGCAGTACTTC. This sequence encodes CASSPSGLAGTGTYEQYF.

This chain uses TRBV7-9 with TRBJ1-1; D is uncertain. V lost 5 bases and J lost 5, with 6 bases in between. Germline V gene sequence: CDR1 SEHNR, CDR2 FQNEAQ (reference sequence). The CDR3 runs 11 residues. The CDR3 region is CASSPKTEAFF. CDR3 nucleotide sequence: TGTGCCAGCAGCCCCAAAACTGAAGCTTTCTTT.

The chain employs TRBV6-2 or TRBV6-3 and TRBJ2-4; 8 nucleotides agree with TRBD1. The CDR3 totals 19 residues. V lost 5 bases to trimming and J lost 6 bases; unmatched junction nucleotides: 21. Per the germline V gene, CDR1 is MNHEY and CDR2 is SVGEGT. The DNA for the CDR3 is TGTGCCAGCAGTGTACCCGGGACAGGAAACGAACGTTTTAGAAACATTCAGTACTTC. Protein sequence: CASSVPGTGNERFRNIQYF.

The V and J genes are TRBV7-6 and TRBJ2-1; the match to TRBD2 covers 8 bases. The CDR3 sequence is 17 residues long. CDR1 is SGHVS, CDR2 FNYEAQ, per germline. Unmatched junction bases numbered 9, after V lost 5 bases and J lost 0 bases. CDR3 DNA: TGTGCCAGCAGCCCTTGGCAAAGCGGGAGCTCCTACAATGAGCAGTTCTTC. It is translated as CASSPWQSGSSYNEQFF.

CDR3 residues: CASSHPGTSGQNIQYF. For the CDR3, the DNA is TGTGCCAGCAGCCACCCCGGGACTAGCGGGCAAAACATTCAGTACTTC. This chain links TRBV3-1 (or the pseudogene TRBV3-2) with TRBJ2-4; 12 bases match TRBD2. CDR3 length equals 16 residues. Germline CDR1 LGHDT, CDR2 YNNKEL (reference sequence). Trimming took 3 bases from V and 5 from J; bases not matched to a gene: 5.

V and J are TRBV5-1 and TRBJ1-3; 9 bases fit TRBD1. The CDR3 loop spans 16 amino acids. V shed 1 base, J shed 8 bases, and the junction held 10 bases outside the gene matches. Germline-derived CDR1 and CDR2 are SGHRS and YFSETQ. The DNA of the CDR3 is TGCGCCAGCAGCTTGTCAGCCCCAGACAGGGGGGACACCATATATTTT. This gives the protein CASSLSAPDRGDTIYF.

The chain carries TRBV29-1 and TRBJ2-7; 12 bases are shared with TRBD2. CDR3 length: 13 residues. Germline V lookup: CDR1 SQVTM, CDR2 ANQGSEA. Germline trimming cut 7 bases from V and 3 bases from J; bases unmatched to any gene: 4. CDR3 protein: CSAQTSGGYEQYF. CDR3 DNA sequence: TGCAGCGCCCAGACTAGCGGGGGCTACGAGCAGTACTTC.

The V gene is TRBV28, the J gene TRBJ1-1; 8 bases are a match to TRBD1. V lost 6 bases, J lost 4 bases, and 7 bases stayed unmatched. Germline V gene sequence: CDR1 MDHEN, CDR2 SYDVKM. This CDR3 is 14 amino acids long. CDR3 sequence reads: CASRAPTGGTEAFF. The CDR3 DNA follows: TGTGCCAGCAGGGCCCCTACAGGGGGCACTGAAGCTTTCTTT.

The chain joins TRBV5-5 to TRBJ1-1; D gene unclear. V was shortened by 0 bases and J by 3 bases, with 12 bases between the two germline ends. The CDR3 is 15 residues long. The V gene's germline CDR1 is SGHKS and CDR2 YYEKEE (reference sequence). The CDR3 nucleotides are TGTGCCAGCAGCTTGGCCGACTTGAGAGACACTGAAGCTTTCTTT. Its translation is CASSLADLRDTEAFF.

The V call is TRBV27, the J call TRBJ2-1; 11 bases match TRBD2. V was clipped by 1 base and J by 7 bases; unmatched bases: 6. The CDR3 spans 16 residues. The germline V gene has CDR1 MNHEY and CDR2 SMNVEV (reference sequence). In nucleotides, the CDR3 is TGTGCCAGCAGTTTATTGGGTAGCGGGAGGGTTAATGAGCAGTTCTTC. Protein sequence: CASSLLGSGRVNEQFF.

The chain is built from TRBV10-3 and TRBJ2-7, with TRBD2 matching 8 bases. This CDR3 is 15 amino acids long. V trimming: 4 bases; J trimming: 0 bases; junction bases outside the gene matches: 5. Germline V gives CDR1 ENHRY, CDR2 SYGVKD. CDR3 nucleotides: TGTGCCATCAGTGGTTTAGCGGGGAGCTCCTACGAGCAGTACTTC. This sequence encodes CAISGLAGSSYEQYF.